Following are 18 T cell receptor beta chains from one sample sequenced in a study of human T cells and chemical hapten exposure. TCRdb ran MiXCR on the RACE reads and lists one entry per CDR3 protein. Found here are tens of thousands of distinct CDR3 sequences, around 5.5% of them singletons; the top ten hold around 13%. Specified time point: healthy volunteer bleed at 6 weeks. Total RNA was isolated from unfractionated whole blood. The sequencing input was whole blood. These receptors were collected from a human donor in good health. Some clones in this sample may be carry-over from other donors' samples.

The chain has TRBV27 and TRBJ1-2; possible D gene TRBD1, 6 bases. This CDR3 spans 13 amino acids. Trimming pared 2 bases from V and 8 bases from J, leaving 12 bases between. The germline gives CDR1 MNHEY, CDR2 SMNVEV (reference sequence). The DNA for the CDR3 is TGTGCCAGCAGTTTACGGGGGGCGGACGGCTACACCTTC. Protein sequence: CASSLRGADGYTF.

This clonotype has a handful of counts. The chain recombines TRBV4-3 with TRBJ2-5; a weak D match, TRBD1 (5 bases). Germline CDR1 LGHNA, CDR2 YSLEER. Trimming shortened V by 0 bases and J by 2 bases, and 7 bases separated the two germline ends. This CDR3 contains 14 residues. The CDR3 loop is CASSQDSGQETQYF. The CDR3 DNA reads TGCGCCAGCAGCCAAGACTCAGGGCAAGAGACCCAGTACTTC.

This clonotype was detected many times. This chain joins TRBV6-5 and TRBJ2-1, with D hard to call. V was pared by 8 bases and J by 8 bases, with 22 bases between. The CDR3 totals 15 residues. CDR1 MNHEY and CDR2 SVGAGI come from the germline V gene. The DNA for the CDR3 is TGTGCCAGCCGCCTTCAAGGTTTGGCGTCCGATGAGCAGTTCTTC. The encoded protein is CASRLQGLASDEQFF.

This clonotype was seen ten or more times. CDR3 in amino acids: CSARGQPRSAFTDTQYF. The CDR3 DNA reads as TGCAGTGCTAGAGGGCAGCCCAGGTCCGCTTTCACAGATACGCAGTATTTT. The V call is TRBV20-1, the J call TRBJ2-3; D unclear. Germline loops: CDR1 DFQATT, CDR2 SNEGSKA (reference sequence). The CDR3 spans 17 residues. Trimming shortened V by 1 base and J by 2 bases, and 19 bases separated the two germline ends.

The table lists this clonotype with many counts. The rearrangement links TRBV29-1 to TRBJ1-1; D unresolved. CDR1 SQVTM and CDR2 ANQGSEA come from the germline V gene. The V and J ends lost 4 bases and 6 bases respectively, with 9 bases between them. The CDR3 is 11 amino acids. Here the CDR3 reads CSVGKGAEAFF. CDR3 sequence (DNA): TGCAGCGTTGGGAAGGGCGCTGAAGCTTTCTTT.

This clonotype was observed many times. The gene calls are TRBV27 and TRBJ2-7; the D gene could be TRBD1 or TRBD2 (5 bases each). Trimming left V 6 bases short and J 2 bases short, with 14 bases between. The CDR3 runs to 14 residues. Per the germline V gene, CDR1 is MNHEY and CDR2 is SMNVEV (reference sequence). The CDR3 bases are TGTGCCAGCAGCCTCCGGGACCTAACCTACGAGCAGTACTTC. Translation: CASSLRDLTYEQYF.

The sample holds a few counts of this clonotype. The CDR3 DNA reads TGTGCCAGCAGCTTAGAAGGGGGGCTCGGCGAGCAGTACTTC. This codes for CASSLEGGLGEQYF. The chain is built from TRBV11-2 and TRBJ2-7, with D perhaps TRBD1 or TRBD2 (6 bases each). The CDR3 loop spans 14 amino acids. V lost 0 bases, J lost 6 bases, and 12 bases lay in between. Germline V gene sequence: CDR1 SGHAT, CDR2 FQNNGV.

This clonotype was counted ten times or more. The gene calls are TRBV18 and TRBJ2-1; 9 bases line up with TRBD2. Losses at the gene ends were 5 bases for V and 7 bases for J; bases not matched to a gene: 15. The CDR3 length is 17 residues. Germline assignment: CDR1 KGHSH and CDR2 LQKENI. This CDR3 reads CASSSYFGGGADNEQFF. The CDR3 DNA follows: TGTGCCAGCTCATCCTATTTTGGCGGGGGGGCCGATAATGAGCAGTTCTTC.

This clonotype was seen ten or more times. This sequence joins TRBV28 and TRBJ2-5; D is perhaps TRBD1 or TRBD2 (5 bases each). Germline V gene sequence: CDR1 MDHEN, CDR2 SYDVKM. The CDR3 runs to 14 residues. Trimming removed 2 bases at V and 2 bases at J, with 9 bases between. Here the CDR3 reads CASSLGGGQETQYF. DNA for the CDR3: TGTGCCAGCAGTTTAGGGGGTGGTCAAGAGACCCAGTACTTC.

Of note for this clonotype: In this CDR3 the conserved last residue, phenylalanine or tryptophan, is missing, so a read error is likely. This chain connects TRBV7-2 to TRBJ1-3, with 9 bases identical to TRBD1. The CDR3 covers 17 residues. V lost 5 bases, J lost 2 bases, and 10 bases stayed unmatched. Germline-derived CDR1 and CDR2 are SGHTA and FQGNSA. The CDR3 sequence: CASSPPGTGSTGNTIYS. The CDR3 DNA reads TGTGCCAGCAGCCCACCCGGGACAGGGTCGACTGGAAACACCATATATTCT.

With regard to this clonotype: This may arise from a read error, as a much more abundant clone is one base away. The chain is built from TRBV11-2 and TRBJ2-3; D is uncertain. Per germline, CDR1 SGHAT and CDR2 FQNNGV. This CDR3 comprises 15 residues. CDR3 sequence reads: CVSSRLADRTDTQYF. DNA for the CDR3: TGTGTCAGCAGCCGGTTAGCAGATCGCACAGATACGCAGTATTTT.

The chain uses TRBV28 and TRBJ1-2; D is uncertain. The CDR3 totals 13 residues. V dropped 6 bases and J dropped 4 bases, with 12 bases sitting between them. CDR1 MDHEN and CDR2 SYDVKM come from the germline V gene. The CDR3 is CASSPRSLYGYTF. The DNA for the CDR3 is TGTGCCAGCAGCCCCAGGTCACTCTATGGCTACACCTTC.

This clonotype came up a few times. The chain joins TRBV4-2 to TRBJ1-1; D remains ambiguous. V dropped 4 bases and J dropped 5 bases, with 8 bases sitting between them. The CDR3 is 12 residues long. Germline-derived CDR1 and CDR2 are LGHNA and YNFKEQ. CDR3 amino acids: CASSREKTEAFF. The CDR3 DNA is TGTGCCAGCAGCCGAGAGAAGACTGAAGCTTTCTTT.

In this sample, this clonotype turned up many times. The chain recombines TRBV7-9 with TRBJ1-5, with no clear D. The germline V gene has CDR1 SEHNR and CDR2 FQNEAQ (reference sequence). The CDR3 contains 13 residues. The V end was cut by 3 bases, the J end by 4 bases, with 7 bases between. The CDR3 sequence is CASSFGQNQPQHF. The CDR3 nucleotides read TGTGCCAGCAGCTTCGGCCAAAATCAGCCCCAGCATTTT.

This clonotype is classed as medium-sized. This chain uses TRBV27 with TRBJ1-5; perhaps TRBD1 as D (5 bases). CDR3 size: 14 residues. Germline CDR1 MNHEY, CDR2 SMNVEV (reference sequence). V dropped 1 base and J dropped 7 bases, with 11 bases sitting between them. CDR3 sequence: CASSLFKSGQPQHF. Here the CDR3 DNA reads TGTGCCAGCAGTTTATTCAAGTCAGGGCAGCCCCAGCATTTT.

This clonotype showed up just a few times. J is TRBJ2-2 and V is TRBV20-1; TRBD1 might be the D (6 bases). Germline V lookup: CDR1 DFQATT, CDR2 SNEGSKA (reference sequence). With 1 base removed from V and 7 bases from J, the gap between germline ends came to 13 bases. The CDR3 runs 14 residues. The CDR3 coding sequence is TGCAGTGCTAGAGGAGGACAGTCCAGCGGGGAGCTGTTTTTT. This translates into CSARGGQSSGELFF.

This clonotype was found a few times. The chain employs TRBV15 and TRBJ2-7, with 8 bases identical to TRBD2. Germline V gene data show CDR1 as LNHNV and CDR2 as YYDKDF (reference sequence). CDR3 length equals 15 residues. The V and J ends lost 5 bases and 2 bases, in that order; junction bases with no gene match: 8. The CDR3 bases are TGTGCCACCAGCGTGACTAGCGACGCCACCTACGAGCAGTACTTC. Translation gives CATSVTSDATYEQYF. The variable domain in full, with the rest retrieved from reference TRBV15 and TRBJ2-7, is DAMVIQNPRYQVTQFGKPVTLSCSQTLNHNVMYWYQQKSSQAPKLLFHYYDKDFNNEADTPDNFQSRRPNTSFCFLDIRSPGLGDTAMYLCATSVTSDATYEQYFGPGTRLTVT.

At least ten counts were recorded for this clonotype. The chain uses TRBV12-3 or TRBV12-4 and TRBJ2-7; 7 nucleotides agree with TRBD1. This CDR3 is built from 13 residues. The trim removed 1 base at V and 5 bases at J, leaving 2 bases unmatched. In DNA form, the CDR3 reads TGTGCCAGCAGTTTAGACAGGGGCGACGAGCAGTACTTC. Translating gives CASSLDRGDEQYF.